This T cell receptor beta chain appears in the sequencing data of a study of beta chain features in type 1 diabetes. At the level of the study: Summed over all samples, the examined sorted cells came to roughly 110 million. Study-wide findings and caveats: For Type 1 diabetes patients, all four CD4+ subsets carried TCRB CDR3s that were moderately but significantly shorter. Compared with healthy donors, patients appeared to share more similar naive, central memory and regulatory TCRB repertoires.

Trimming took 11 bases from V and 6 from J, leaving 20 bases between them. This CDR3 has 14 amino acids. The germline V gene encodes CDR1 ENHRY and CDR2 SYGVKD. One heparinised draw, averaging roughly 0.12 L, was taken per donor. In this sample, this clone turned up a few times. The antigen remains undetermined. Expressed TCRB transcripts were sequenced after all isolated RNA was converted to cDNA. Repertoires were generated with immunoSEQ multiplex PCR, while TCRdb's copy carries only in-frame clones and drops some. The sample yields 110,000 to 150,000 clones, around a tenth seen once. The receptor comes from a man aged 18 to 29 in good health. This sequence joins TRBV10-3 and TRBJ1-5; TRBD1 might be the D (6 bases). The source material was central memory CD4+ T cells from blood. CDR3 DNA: TGTGCCGCCCGCCCTGGGGAGGGGGGTCAGCCCCAGCATTTT. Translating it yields CAARPGEGGQPQHF.